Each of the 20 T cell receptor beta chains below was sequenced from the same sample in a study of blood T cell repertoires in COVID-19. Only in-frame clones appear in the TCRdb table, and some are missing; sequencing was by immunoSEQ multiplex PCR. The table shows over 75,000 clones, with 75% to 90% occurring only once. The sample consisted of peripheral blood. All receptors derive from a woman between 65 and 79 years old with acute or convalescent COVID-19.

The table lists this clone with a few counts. CDR3 protein: CASLRGNSPLHF. CDR3 DNA: TGTGCCAGCTTAAGGGGTAATTCACCCCTCCACTTT. The rearrangement joins TRBV2 to TRBJ1-6, with a weak D call TRBD1 (5 bases). The CDR3 sequence is 12 residues long. Germline CDR1 is SNHLY and CDR2 is FYNNEI. With 8 bases removed from V and 6 bases from J, the gap between germline ends came to 8 bases.

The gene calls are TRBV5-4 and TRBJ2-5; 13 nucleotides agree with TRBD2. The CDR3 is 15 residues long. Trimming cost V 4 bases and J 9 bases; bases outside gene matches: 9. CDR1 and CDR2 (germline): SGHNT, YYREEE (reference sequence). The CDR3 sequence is CASSKTSGRPGAQYF. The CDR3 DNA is TGTGCCAGCAGCAAGACTAGCGGGAGGCCCGGGGCCCAGTACTTC.

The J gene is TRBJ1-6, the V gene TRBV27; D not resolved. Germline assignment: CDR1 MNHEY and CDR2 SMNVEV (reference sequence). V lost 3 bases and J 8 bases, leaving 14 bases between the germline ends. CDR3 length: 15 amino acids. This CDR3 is CASSFQAFSDSPLHF. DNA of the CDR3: TGTGCCAGCAGTTTCCAGGCCTTTTCGGATTCACCCCTCCACTTT.

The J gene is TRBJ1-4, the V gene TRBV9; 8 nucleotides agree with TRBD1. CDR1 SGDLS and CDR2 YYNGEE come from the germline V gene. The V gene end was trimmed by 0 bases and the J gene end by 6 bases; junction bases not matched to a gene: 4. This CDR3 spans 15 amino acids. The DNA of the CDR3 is TGTGCCAGCAGCGTAGCGACAGGGGAGGATGAAAAACTGTTTTTT. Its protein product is CASSVATGEDEKLFF.

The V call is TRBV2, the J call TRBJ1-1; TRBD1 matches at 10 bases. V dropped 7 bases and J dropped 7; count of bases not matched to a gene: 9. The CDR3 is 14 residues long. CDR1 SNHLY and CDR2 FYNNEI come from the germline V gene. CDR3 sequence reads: CASTPTGGVVEAFF. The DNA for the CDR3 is TGTGCCAGCACTCCGACAGGGGGCGTCGTTGAAGCTTTCTTT.

As DNA, the CDR3 is TGTGCCAGCAGTTACCCGGAGACCCAGTACTTC. It is translated as CASSYPETQYF. The gene calls are TRBV6-2 or TRBV6-3 and TRBJ2-5; D is uncertain. This CDR3 contains 11 residues. Germline V gene data show CDR1 as MNHEY and CDR2 as SVGEGT. V lost 2 bases and J 5 bases, leaving 3 bases between the germline ends.

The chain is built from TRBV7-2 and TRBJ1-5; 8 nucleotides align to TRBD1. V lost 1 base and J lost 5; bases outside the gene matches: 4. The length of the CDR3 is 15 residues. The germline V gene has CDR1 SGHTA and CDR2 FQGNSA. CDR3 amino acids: CASSLGTGRDQPQHF. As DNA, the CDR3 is TGTGCCAGCAGCTTAGGGACAGGGAGGGATCAGCCCCAGCATTTT.

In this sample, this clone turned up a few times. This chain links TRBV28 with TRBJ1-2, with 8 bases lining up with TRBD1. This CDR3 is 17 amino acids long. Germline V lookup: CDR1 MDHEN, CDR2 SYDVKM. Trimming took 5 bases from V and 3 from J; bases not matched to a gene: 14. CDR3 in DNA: TGTGCCAGCAGTCTAAATCTGCAGGGGGCAATTGACTATGGCTACACCTTC. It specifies CASSLNLQGAIDYGYTF.

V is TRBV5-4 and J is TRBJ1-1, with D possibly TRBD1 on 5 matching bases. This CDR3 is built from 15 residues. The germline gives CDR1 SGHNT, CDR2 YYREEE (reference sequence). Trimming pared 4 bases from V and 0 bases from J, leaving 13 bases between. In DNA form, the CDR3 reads TGTGCCAGCAGCCCGACAGTGAGCCTGAACACTGAAGCTTTCTTT. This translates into CASSPTVSLNTEAFF.

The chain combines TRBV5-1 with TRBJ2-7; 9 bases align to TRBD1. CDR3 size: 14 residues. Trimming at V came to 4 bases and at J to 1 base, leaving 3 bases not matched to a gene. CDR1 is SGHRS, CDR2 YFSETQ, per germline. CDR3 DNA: TGCGCCAGCAGCGGGGACAGGGCTTCCTACGAGCAGTACTTC. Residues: CASSGDRASYEQYF.

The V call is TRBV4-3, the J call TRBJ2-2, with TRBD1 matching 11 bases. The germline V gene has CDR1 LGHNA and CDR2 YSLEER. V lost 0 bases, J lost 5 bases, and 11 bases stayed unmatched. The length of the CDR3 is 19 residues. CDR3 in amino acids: CASSQDVGTGQGATGELFF. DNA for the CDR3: TGCGCCAGCAGCCAAGACGTCGGAACCGGACAGGGGGCAACCGGGGAGCTGTTTTTT.

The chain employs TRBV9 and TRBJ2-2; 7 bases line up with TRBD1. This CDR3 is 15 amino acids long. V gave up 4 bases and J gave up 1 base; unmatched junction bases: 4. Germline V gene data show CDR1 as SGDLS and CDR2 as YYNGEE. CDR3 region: CASSNRDRNTGELFF. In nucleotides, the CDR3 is TGTGCCAGCAGCAACCGGGACAGGAACACCGGGGAGCTGTTTTTT.

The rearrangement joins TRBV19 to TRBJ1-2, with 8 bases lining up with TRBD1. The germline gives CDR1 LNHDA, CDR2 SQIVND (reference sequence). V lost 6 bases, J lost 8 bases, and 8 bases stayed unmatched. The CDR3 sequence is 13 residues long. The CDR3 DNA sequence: TGTGCCAGTAGCCGACCGGACAGGGACGGCTACACCTTC. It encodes CASSRPDRDGYTF.

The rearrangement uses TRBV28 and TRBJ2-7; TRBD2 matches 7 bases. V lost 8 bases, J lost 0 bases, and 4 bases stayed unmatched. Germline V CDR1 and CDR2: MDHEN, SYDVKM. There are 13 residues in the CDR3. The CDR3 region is CASGTSVSYEQYF. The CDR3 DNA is TGTGCCAGCGGCACTAGCGTCTCCTACGAGCAGTACTTC.

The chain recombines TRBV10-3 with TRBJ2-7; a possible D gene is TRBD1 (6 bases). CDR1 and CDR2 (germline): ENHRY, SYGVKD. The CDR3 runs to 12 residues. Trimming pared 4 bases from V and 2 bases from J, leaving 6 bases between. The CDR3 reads CAISGTAYEQYF. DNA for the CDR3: TGTGCCATCAGTGGGACAGCCTACGAGCAGTACTTC.

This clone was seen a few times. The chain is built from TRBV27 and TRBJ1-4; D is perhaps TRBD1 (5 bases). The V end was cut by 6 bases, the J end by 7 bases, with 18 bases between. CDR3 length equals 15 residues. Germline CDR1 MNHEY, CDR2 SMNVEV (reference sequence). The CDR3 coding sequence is TGTGCCAGCAGGAACCAGGGCCTCATAAGTGAAAAACTGTTTTTT. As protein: CASRNQGLISEKLFF.

In DNA form, the CDR3 reads TGTGCCAGCAGCCGGGGAGGGGGGTTCACCCACAATCAGCCCCAGCATTTT. As protein: CASSRGGGFTHNQPQHF. The gene calls are TRBV7-3 and TRBJ1-5; TRBD1 might be the D (6 bases). CDR3 length equals 17 residues. Trimming pared 5 bases from V and 3 bases from J, leaving 20 bases between. Germline CDR1 is SGHTA and CDR2 is FQGTGA.

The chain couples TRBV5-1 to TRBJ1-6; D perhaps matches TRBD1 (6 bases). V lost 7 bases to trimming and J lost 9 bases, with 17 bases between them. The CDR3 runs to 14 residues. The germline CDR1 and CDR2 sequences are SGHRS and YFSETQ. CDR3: CASHSGVVGSPLHF. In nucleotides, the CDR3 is TGCGCCAGCCACTCAGGGGTGGTCGGTTCACCCCTCCACTTT.

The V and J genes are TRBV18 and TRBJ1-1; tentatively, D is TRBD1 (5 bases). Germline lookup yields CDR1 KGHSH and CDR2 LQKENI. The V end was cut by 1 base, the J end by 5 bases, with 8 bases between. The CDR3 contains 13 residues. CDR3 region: CASSPQGLTEAFF. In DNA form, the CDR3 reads TGTGCCAGCTCACCACAGGGGTTGACTGAAGCTTTCTTT.

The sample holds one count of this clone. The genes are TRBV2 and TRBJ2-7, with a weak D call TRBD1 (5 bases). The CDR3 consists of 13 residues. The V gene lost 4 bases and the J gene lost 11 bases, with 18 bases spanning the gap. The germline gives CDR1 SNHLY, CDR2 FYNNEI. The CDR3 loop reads CASSAIGQGGKYF. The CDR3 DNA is TGTGCCAGCAGTGCCATTGGGCAGGGTGGCAAGTACTTC.